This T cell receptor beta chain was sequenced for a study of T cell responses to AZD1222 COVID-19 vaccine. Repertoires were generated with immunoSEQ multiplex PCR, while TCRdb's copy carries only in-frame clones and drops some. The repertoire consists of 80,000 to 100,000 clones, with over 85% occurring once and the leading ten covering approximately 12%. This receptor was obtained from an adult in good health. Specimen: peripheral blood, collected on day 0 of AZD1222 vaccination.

The CDR3 DNA reads TGCGCCAGCAGCTCGGGGACTAGCGGTAGCACAGATACGCAGTATTTT. Translating gives CASSSGTSGSTDTQYF. This rearrangement joins TRBV5-1 to TRBJ2-3; 11 bases match TRBD2. Germline assignment: CDR1 SGHRS and CDR2 YFSETQ. The CDR3 spans 16 residues. The junction had 3 bases not matched to a gene; V was cut back by 3 bases and J by 0 bases.